The rows below give T cell receptor beta chains drawn from one sample of a study of cytomegalovirus exposure and HLA in healthy donors. Repertoires were generated with immunoSEQ multiplex PCR, while TCRdb's copy carries only in-frame clones and drops some. The profile shows about 71,000 clones, approximately 94% of them singletons. Specimen: PBMCs. The receptors were sampled from a woman under 30 in good health and CMV-seronegative. CDR3s include the opening cysteine and the closing phenylalanine or tryptophan. Each record gives: V gene, clone size, J gene, D gene, CDR3 protein, CDR3 DNA. D genes are given only for firm matches. Expanded clones get a size class; other rows say once, few or many, or leave the size out.

TRBV4-2	NA	TRBJ2-3	TRBD2	CASSQTLAGGDTQYF	TGTGCCAGCAGCCAAACACTAGCGGGGGGAGATACGCAGTATTTT
TRBV7-3	NA	TRBJ1-2	TRBD1	CASSPGQGRGYTF	TGTGCCAGCAGCCCCGGACAGGGAAGAGGCTACACCTTC
TRBV6-1	NA	TRBJ2-3	TRBD1	CASSDRPGQGWGDTQYF	TGTGCCAGCAGTGATCGTCCGGGACAGGGGTGGGGGGATACGCAGTATTTT
TRBV9	once	TRBJ1-2	TRBD1	CASSGLGQGSLGYTF	TGTGCCAGCAGCGGACTAGGACAGGGGAGCCTTGGCTACACCTTC
TRBV20-1	once	TRBJ2-3	NA	CSAQWDYTQYF	TGCAGTGCCCAGTGGGACTATACGCAGTATTTT
TRBV23-1	NA	TRBJ2-7	NA	CASSQDRTYEQYF	TGCGCCAGCAGTCAAGACAGAACCTACGAGCAGTACTTC
TRBV7-9	NA	TRBJ1-1	NA	CASSLGTEGAFF	TGTGCCAGCAGCCTCGGGACGGAGGGTGCTTTCTTT
TRBV27	NA	TRBJ1-1	NA	CASSLYVGVMNTEAFF	TGTGCCAGCAGTTTATATGTGGGAGTGATGAACACTGAAGCTTTCTTT
TRBV7-9	NA	TRBJ1-2	TRBD1	CASSSGTAYGYTF	TGTGCCAGCAGCTCCGGGACAGCCTATGGCTACACCTTC
TRBV29-1	NA	TRBJ2-1	TRBD2	CSVGGGIEAGQSSYNEQFF	TGCAGCGTTGGGGGGGGAATCGAAGCGGGGCAGAGCTCCTACAATGAGCAGTTCTTC
TRBV5-8	once	TRBJ1-5	NA	CASSPRQPNQPQHF	TGTGCCAGCAGCCCCAGACAGCCCAATCAGCCCCAGCATTTT
TRBV10-2	NA	TRBJ2-3	NA	CASSELVTDTQYF	TGCGCCAGCAGTGAACTGGTTACAGATACGCAGTATTTT
TRBV6-1	NA	TRBJ2-3	TRBD2	CASSLPGLAQYF	TGTGCCAGCAGTCTACCGGGACTAGCGCAGTATTTT
TRBV7-8	NA	TRBJ2-7	TRBD2	CASSLAQAGGRESYEQYF	TGTGCCAGCAGCTTAGCGCAAGCGGGAGGACGCGAATCCTACGAGCAGTACTTC
TRBV7-9	once	TRBJ2-7	TRBD2	CASSSPWTSGGYEQYF	TGTGCCAGCAGCTCCCCCTGGACTAGCGGGGGCTACGAGCAGTACTTC
TRBV7-8	NA	TRBJ2-3	TRBD2	CASSPQGTSGVTDTQYF	TGTGCCAGCAGCCCCCAGGGGACTAGCGGGGTTACAGATACGCAGTATTTT
TRBV6-1	NA	TRBJ2-1	NA	CASGGYSEQFF	TGTGCCAGTGGGGGGTACAGTGAGCAGTTCTTC
TRBV6-1	NA	TRBJ2-1	NA	CASSEPTRSAHNEQFF	TGTGCCAGCAGTGAGCCTACTAGGTCTGCACACAATGAGCAGTTCTTC
TRBV11-3	NA	TRBJ2-1	TRBD1	CASSLEGQGANEQFF	TGTGCCAGCAGCTTAGAGGGACAGGGGGCCAATGAGCAGTTCTTC
TRBV27	NA	TRBJ2-7	TRBD1	CASSRDRGKGTPYEQYF	TGTGCCAGCAGCCGGGACAGGGGGAAGGGGACTCCCTACGAGCAGTACTTC
TRBV6-5	few	TRBJ2-1	NA	CASSYSPDRSNEQFF	TGTGCCAGCAGTTACTCCCCGGACAGAAGCAATGAGCAGTTCTTC
TRBV6-5	NA	TRBJ2-1	TRBD1	CASSLAGTESNEQFF	TGTGCCAGCTCCCTCGCCGGGACAGAGAGCAATGAGCAGTTCTTC
TRBV5-3	NA	TRBJ2-1	TRBD1	CAKTGQCAFLGSYNEQFF	TGTGCCAAGACGGGACAGTGTGCTTTTCTGGGTTCCTACAATGAGCAGTTCTTC
TRBV11-2	once	TRBJ1-2	TRBD1	CASSLDLRGQGGSDYGYTF	TGTGCCAGCAGCTTAGATCTCCGAGGACAGGGTGGTAGTGACTATGGCTACACCTTC
TRBV19	NA	TRBJ2-5	NA	CASRRQDQETQYF	TGTGCCAGTAGACGACAGGACCAAGAGACCCAGTACTTC
TRBV6-1	NA	TRBJ2-5	NA	CASSLAFRETQYF	TGTGCCAGCAGCCTAGCGTTTCGGGAGACCCAGTACTTC
TRBV18	NA	TRBJ2-1	TRBD2	CASSPPLISVAGEFNEQFF	TGTGCCAGCTCACCACCCCTAATATCGGTAGCGGGAGAGTTTAATGAGCAGTTCTTC
TRBV4-1	NA	TRBJ2-7	TRBD1	CASSQVGTGIYEQYF	TGCGCCAGCAGCCAAGTAGGGACAGGGATTTACGAGCAGTACTTC
TRBV7-9	NA	TRBJ2-1	NA	CASSRNREPYNEQFF	TGTGCCAGCAGCCGAAACAGGGAGCCCTACAATGAGCAGTTCTTC
TRBV27	NA	TRBJ2-1	TRBD2	CASSLAGVYEQFF	TGTGCCAGCAGTTTAGCGGGAGTCTATGAGCAGTTCTTC
TRBV7-2	NA	TRBJ2-3	TRBD1	CASSLAGQGTDTQYF	TGTGCCAGCAGCTTAGCGGGACAGGGCACAGATACGCAGTATTTT
TRBV10-3	NA	TRBJ1-5	NA	CAISESLAQPQHF	TGTGCCATCAGTGAGTCTCTGGCCCAGCCCCAGCATTTT
TRBV27	NA	TRBJ2-1	TRBD2	CASSLGGLANNEQFF	TGTGCCAGCAGTTTAGGGGGACTAGCTAACAATGAGCAGTTCTTC
TRBV4-2	NA	TRBJ2-3	TRBD1	CASSQGTGPTDTQYF	TGTGCCAGCAGCCAAGGGACAGGACCCACAGATACGCAGTATTTT
TRBV19	NA	TRBJ1-2	TRBD1	CASSLRQGSYGYTF	TGTGCCAGTAGTCTTCGACAGGGAAGTTACGGCTACACCTTC
TRBV15	NA	TRBJ2-1	TRBD2	CATSTPRLAGGLDEQFF	TGTGCCACCAGCACCCCTAGGCTAGCGGGGGGGCTCGATGAGCAGTTCTTC
TRBV10-2	NA	TRBJ2-1	TRBD2	CASRRWGRVAPHVHNEQFF	TGCGCCAGCAGAAGGTGGGGGAGGGTAGCACCACACGTTCACAATGAGCAGTTCTTC
TRBV7-2	NA	TRBJ2-1	TRBD2	CASSFWTSSDNEQFF	TGTGCCAGCAGCTTCTGGACTAGCTCCGACAATGAGCAGTTCTTC
TRBV29-1	NA	TRBJ2-5	TRBD2	CSVEFRGGAEETQYF	TGCAGCGTTGAGTTCCGCGGGGGGGCAGAAGAGACCCAGTACTTC
TRBV15	once	TRBJ1-2	NA	CATSRAGTNYGYTF	TGTGCCACCAGCAGAGCTGGCACTAACTATGGCTACACCTTC
TRBV29-1	NA	TRBJ2-7	TRBD2	CSAGTSSYEQYF	TGCAGCGCCGGGACTAGCAGCTACGAGCAGTACTTC
TRBV4-1	NA	TRBJ1-2	TRBD1	CASSQGSVPGQASFIYGYTF	TGCGCCAGCAGCCAAGGTAGCGTACCGGGACAGGCATCCTTTATCTATGGCTACACCTTC